This T cell receptor (beta chain) was sequenced during a study of blood T cell dynamics during melanoma immunotherapy. Points from the study as a whole: Clones driving repertoire changes may be melanoma-specific or general immune activation.

Turning to this clone: Its antigen is not known.

Measured with immunoSEQ multiplex PCR; TCRdb has only the in-frame clones, and not every one. The sample yields approximately 22,000 clones, 87% seen once. Germline V gene lookup returns CDR1 LNHNV and CDR2 YYDKDF (reference sequence). This CDR3 comprises 14 residues. V dropped 6 bases and J dropped 2 bases, with 14 bases sitting between them. The time point denotes: pre-treatment baseline. One draw preceded checkpoint blockade; another followed its first cycle at week 3. Response was assessed by RECIST 1.1 at 12 weeks, except a couple of rapid progressors. Patients had no prior systemic cancer treatment, immunosuppressants or other active cancers.

Sequences were derived from blood, sampled from a patient treated with checkpoint blockade. The gene calls are TRBV15 and TRBJ2-7; a possible D gene is TRBD2 (7 bases). This TCR came from a human donor with melanoma. DNA for the CDR3: TGTGCCACCAGAGGGGGGGGAGACCCCTACGAGCAGTACTTC. It yields the protein CATRGGGDPYEQYF.